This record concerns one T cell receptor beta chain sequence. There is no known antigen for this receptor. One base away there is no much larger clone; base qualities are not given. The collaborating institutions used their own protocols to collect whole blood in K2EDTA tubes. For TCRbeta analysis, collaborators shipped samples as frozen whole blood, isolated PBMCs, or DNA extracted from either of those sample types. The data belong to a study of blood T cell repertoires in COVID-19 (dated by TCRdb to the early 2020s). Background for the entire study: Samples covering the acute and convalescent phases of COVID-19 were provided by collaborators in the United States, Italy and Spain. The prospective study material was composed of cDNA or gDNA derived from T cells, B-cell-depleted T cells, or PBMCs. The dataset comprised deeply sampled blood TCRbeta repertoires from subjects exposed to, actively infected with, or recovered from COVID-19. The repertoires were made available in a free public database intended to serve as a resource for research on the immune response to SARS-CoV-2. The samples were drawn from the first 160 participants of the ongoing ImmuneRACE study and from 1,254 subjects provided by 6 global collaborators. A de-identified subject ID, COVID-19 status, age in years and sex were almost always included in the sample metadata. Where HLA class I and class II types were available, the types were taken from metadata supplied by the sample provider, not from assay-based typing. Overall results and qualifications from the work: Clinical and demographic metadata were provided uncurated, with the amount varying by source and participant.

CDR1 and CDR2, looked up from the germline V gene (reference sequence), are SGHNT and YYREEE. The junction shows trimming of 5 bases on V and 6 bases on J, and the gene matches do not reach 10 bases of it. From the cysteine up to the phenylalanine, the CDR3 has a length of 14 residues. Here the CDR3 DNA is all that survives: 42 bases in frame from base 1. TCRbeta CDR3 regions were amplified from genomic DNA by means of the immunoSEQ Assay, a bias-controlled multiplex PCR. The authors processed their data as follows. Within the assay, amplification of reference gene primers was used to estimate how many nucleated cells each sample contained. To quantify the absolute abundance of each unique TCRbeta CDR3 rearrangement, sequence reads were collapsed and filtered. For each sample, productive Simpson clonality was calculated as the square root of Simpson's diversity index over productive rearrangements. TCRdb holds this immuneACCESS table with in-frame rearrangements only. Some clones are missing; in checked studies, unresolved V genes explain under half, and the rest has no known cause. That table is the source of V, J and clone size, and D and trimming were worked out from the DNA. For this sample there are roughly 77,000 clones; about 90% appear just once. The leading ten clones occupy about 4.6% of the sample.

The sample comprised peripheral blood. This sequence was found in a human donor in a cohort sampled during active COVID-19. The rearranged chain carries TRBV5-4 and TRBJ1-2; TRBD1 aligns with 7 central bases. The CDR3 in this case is CASRPGTAKDGYTF. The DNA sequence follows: TGTGCCAGCAGACCCGGGACAGCCAAAGATGGCTACACCTTC.